Below are 17 T cell receptor beta chains sequenced from a single sample in a study of CD8 T cells in ankylosing spondylitis. TCRdb ran MiXCR on the 5' RACE reads and lists one entry per CDR3 protein. The table records some 140,000 distinct CDR3 sequences, more than 5.5% of them present only once. What was sequenced was blood, either unsorted or a sorted T cell fraction (not recorded which). Every receptor here comes from a female donor with ankylosing spondylitis or in good health (not recorded which).

This chain connects TRBV5-1 to TRBJ2-7, with TRBD2 matching 9 bases. This CDR3 has 15 amino acids. V dropped 6 bases and J dropped 5; count of bases not matched to a gene: 12. CDR1 is SGHRS and CDR2 is YFSETQ in the germline V gene. CDR3 protein: CASTDQGLAHDEQYF. For the CDR3, the DNA is TGCGCCAGCACCGATCAAGGACTAGCGCACGACGAGCAGTACTTC.

This clonotype was observed at least ten times. The V call is TRBV2, the J call TRBJ2-1; 7 bases fit TRBD1. Trimming removed 6 bases from V and 7 bases from J; junction bases left unmatched: 18. Germline lookup yields CDR1 SNHLY and CDR2 FYNNEI. The CDR3 length is 17 residues. CDR3 residues: CASRLDRVTLRRNEQFF. The CDR3 nucleotides read TGTGCCAGCAGGCTCGACAGGGTCACCCTTCGGAGGAATGAGCAGTTCTTC. The whole variable domain, filled in from reference TRBV2 and TRBJ2-1, reads EPEVTQTPSHQVTQMGQEVILRCVPISNHLYFYWYRQILGQKVEFLVSFYNNEISEKSEIFDDQFSVERPDGSNFTLKIRSTKLEDSAMYFCASRLDRVTLRRNEQFFGPGTRLTVL.

At least ten counts were recorded for this clonotype. This chain joins TRBV6-1 and TRBJ1-4; D gene uncertain. The V end was cut by 7 bases, the J end by 1 base, with 13 bases between. Germline V lookup: CDR1 MNHNS, CDR2 SASEGT. The CDR3 runs to 15 residues. The CDR3 DNA follows: TGTGCCAGCATGAAGGACCTGCGAACTAATGAAAAACTGTTTTTT. It translates to CASMKDLRTNEKLFF.

In its sample, this clonotype was seen many times. The V gene is TRBV12-3 or TRBV12-4, the J gene TRBJ2-3, with a possible D match to TRBD1 (5 bases). CDR3 length equals 15 residues. Between the trimmed V and J ends, which lost 2 bases and 5 bases, there was a span of 14 bases. In DNA form, the CDR3 reads TGTGCCAGCAGTTTACTGGGGCAGCAGGGAGATACGCAGTATTTT. It translates to CASSLLGQQGDTQYF.

The table lists this clonotype with many counts. The rearrangement joins TRBV7-2 to TRBJ2-1, with 7 bases that match TRBD1. Trimming cost V 2 bases and J 4 bases; bases outside gene matches: 5. CDR3 length: 15 amino acids. Per the germline V gene, CDR1 is SGHTA and CDR2 is FQGNSA. This chain's CDR3 is CASSLPGTVYNEQFF. The CDR3 DNA reads TGTGCCAGCAGCTTACCCGGGACAGTGTACAATGAGCAGTTCTTC.

This clonotype appeared many times. The V gene is TRBV20-1, the J gene TRBJ1-1, with TRBD1 matching 7 bases. Germline CDR1 DFQATT, CDR2 SNEGSKA (reference sequence). The CDR3 is 14 amino acids. As DNA, the CDR3 is TGCAGGGGGACAGCTTCTGGTGGGGCAACTGAAGCTTTCTTT. It specifies CRGTASGGATEAFF.

At least ten counts were recorded for this clonotype. The J gene is TRBJ1-2, the V gene TRBV6-2 or TRBV6-3, with 7 bases identical to TRBD1. The CDR3 has 13 amino acids. Germline V gene sequence: CDR1 MNHEY, CDR2 SVGEGT. V lost 5 bases, J lost 4 bases, and 4 bases stayed unmatched. The CDR3 protein is CASSTGTVYGYTF. The CDR3 bases are TGTGCCAGCAGTACCGGGACAGTCTATGGCTACACCTTC.

This clonotype appeared many times. V and J are TRBV11-2 and TRBJ1-5; D possibly corresponds to TRBD1 (5 bases). V shed 0 bases and J shed 7 bases, with 16 bases lying between them. This CDR3 is 16 amino acids long. Looked up from germline, CDR1 is SGHAT and CDR2 is FQNNGV. The CDR3 nucleotides read TGTGCCAGCAGCTTAGAGGGCGCCCAGGGCAGGCAGCCCCAGCATTTT. As protein: CASSLEGAQGRQPQHF.

This clonotype has ten or more counts. This chain connects TRBV6-5 to TRBJ2-2, with TRBD1 identical over 8 bases. This CDR3 contains 15 residues. V was clipped by 2 bases and J by 3 bases; unmatched bases: 2. Germline CDR1 and CDR2: MNHEY and SVGAGI. DNA for the CDR3: TGTGCCAGCAGTTACGTGACAGGGGACACCGGGGAGCTGTTTTTT. Its protein product is CASSYVTGDTGELFF.

This clonotype was found many times. This CDR3 is CASSHIREQFF. Here the CDR3 DNA reads TGTGCCAGCAGCCACATCCGTGAGCAGTTCTTC. V usage is TRBV3-1 and J usage is TRBJ2-1; no clear D. Trimming pared 3 bases from V and 9 bases from J, leaving 6 bases between. Germline CDR1 LGHDT, CDR2 YNNKEL (reference sequence). The CDR3 spans 11 residues.

This clonotype was seen only a few times. The chain recombines TRBV30 with TRBJ2-7; D might be TRBD2 (5 bases). CDR1 is GTSNPN, CDR2 SVGIG, per germline (reference sequence). Trimming removed 4 bases at V and 1 base at J, with 11 bases between. The CDR3 is 13 residues long. For the CDR3, the DNA is TGTGCCTGGATATCGGGGTCTTCCTACGAGCAGTACTTC. Translating gives CAWISGSSYEQYF.

This clonotype showed up many times. This chain links TRBV20-1 with TRBJ2-5, with D unresolved. CDR1 and CDR2 (germline): DFQATT, SNEGSKA (reference sequence). V was shortened by 0 bases and J by 4 bases, with 9 bases between the two germline ends. The CDR3 is 13 amino acids. Here the CDR3 DNA reads TGCAGTGCTAGAGATACATGGGGAGAGACCCAGTACTTC. It yields the protein CSARDTWGETQYF.

This clonotype was picked up many times. The rearrangement links TRBV28 to TRBJ2-5; 7 bases are shared with TRBD2. Losses at the gene ends were 6 bases for V and 4 bases for J; bases not matched to a gene: 2. Per germline, CDR1 MDHEN and CDR2 SYDVKM. The CDR3 consists of 12 residues. The CDR3 is CASSSGGETQYF. In nucleotides, the CDR3 is TGTGCCAGCAGCTCGGGGGGAGAGACCCAGTACTTC.

In the case of this clonotype: This may come from a read error, since a much larger clone is one base off. CDR3 DNA sequence: TGTGTCACCAGCAGAGAAGATTACAATGAGCAGTTCTTC. The encoded protein is CVTSREDYNEQFF. The chain recombines TRBV15 with TRBJ2-1; D call uncertain. This CDR3 has 13 residues. The germline CDR1 and CDR2 sequences are LNHNV and YYDKDF (reference sequence).

As concerns this clonotype: This likely comes from a read error, as the CDR3 has no conserved phenylalanine or tryptophan at its end. It is unclear where the CDR3 begins or ends on the DNA, so no DNA is shown, and the CDR3 is as TCRdb lists it. The chain has TRBV5-5 and TRBJ1-1; TRBD1, the table's D call, was not compared with the DNA. Germline V gives CDR1 SGHKS, CDR2 YYEKEE (reference sequence). 14 amino acids form the CDR3, both terminal residues included. This chain's CDR3 is CASSLPGQTIQTFS.

This clonotype has a count of ten or more. The J gene is TRBJ2-5, the V gene TRBV9; possible D gene TRBD2, 5 bases. Germline loops: CDR1 SGDLS, CDR2 YYNGEE. V was pared by 0 bases and J by 4 bases, with 7 bases between. This CDR3 is 13 amino acids long. The CDR3 nucleotides read TGTGCCAGCAGCGTAGGTGGAGGAGAGACCCAGTACTTC. It yields the protein CASSVGGGETQYF. The whole variable domain, filled in from reference TRBV9 and TRBJ2-5, reads DSGVTQTPKHLITATGQRVTLRCSPRSGDLSVYWYQQSLDQGLQFLIQYYNGEERAKGNILERFSAQQFPDLHSELNLSSLELGDSALYFCASSVGGGETQYFGPGTRLLVL.

This chain links TRBV7-2 with TRBJ2-3; 9 bases line up with TRBD2. There are 13 residues in the CDR3. J was trimmed by 6 bases and V by 6 bases; bases with no gene match: 4. Germline-derived CDR1 and CDR2 are SGHTA and FQGNSA. CDR3 nucleotide sequence: TGTGCCAGCAGTGAAGCGGGGGGCGATACGCAGTATTTT. Protein product: CASSEAGGDTQYF.